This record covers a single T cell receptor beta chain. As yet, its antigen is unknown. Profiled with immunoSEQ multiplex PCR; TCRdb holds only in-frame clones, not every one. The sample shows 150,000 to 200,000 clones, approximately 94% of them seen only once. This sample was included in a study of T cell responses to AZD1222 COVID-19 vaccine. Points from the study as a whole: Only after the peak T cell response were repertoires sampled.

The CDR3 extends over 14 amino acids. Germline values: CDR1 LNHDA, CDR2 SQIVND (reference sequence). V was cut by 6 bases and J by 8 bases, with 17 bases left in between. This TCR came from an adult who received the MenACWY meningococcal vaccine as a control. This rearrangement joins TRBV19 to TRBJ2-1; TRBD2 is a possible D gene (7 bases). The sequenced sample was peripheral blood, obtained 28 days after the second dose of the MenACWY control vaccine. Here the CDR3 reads CASSPRGREYEQFF. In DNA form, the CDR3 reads TGTGCCAGTAGCCCTCGGGGGCGGGAGTATGAGCAGTTCTTC. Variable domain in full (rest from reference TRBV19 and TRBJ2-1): DGGITQSPKYLFRKEGQNVTLSCEQNLNHDAMYWYRQDPGQGLRLIYYSQIVNDFQKGDIAEGYSVSREKKESFPLTVTSAQKNPTAFYLCASSPRGREYEQFFGPGTRLTVL.